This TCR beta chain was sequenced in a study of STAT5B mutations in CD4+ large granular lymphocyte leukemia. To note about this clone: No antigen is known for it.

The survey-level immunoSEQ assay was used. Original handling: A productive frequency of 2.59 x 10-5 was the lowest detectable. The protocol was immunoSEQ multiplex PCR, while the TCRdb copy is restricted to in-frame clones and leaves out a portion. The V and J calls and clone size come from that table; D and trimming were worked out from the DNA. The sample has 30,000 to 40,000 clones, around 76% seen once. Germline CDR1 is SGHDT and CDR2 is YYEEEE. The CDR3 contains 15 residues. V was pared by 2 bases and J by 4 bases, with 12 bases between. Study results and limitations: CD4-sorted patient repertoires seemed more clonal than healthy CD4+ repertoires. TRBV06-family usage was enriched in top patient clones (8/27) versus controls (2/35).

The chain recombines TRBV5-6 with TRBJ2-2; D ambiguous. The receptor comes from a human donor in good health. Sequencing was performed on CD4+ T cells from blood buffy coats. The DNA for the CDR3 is TGTGCCAGCAGCTTCTCGACGGTCCGCACCGGGGAGCTGTTTTTT. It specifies CASSFSTVRTGELFF. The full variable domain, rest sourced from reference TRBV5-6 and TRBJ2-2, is DAGVTQSPTHLIKTRGQQVTLRCSPKSGHDTVSWYQQALGQGPQFIFQYYEEEERQRGNFPDRFSGHQFPNYSSELNVNALLLGDSALYLCASSFSTVRTGELFFGEGSRLTVL.